What follows are 6 T cell receptor beta chains derived from one specimen sequenced in a study of a mutant IDH1 vaccine in newly diagnosed glioma. Time point: baseline, week 1 (first vaccination visit). Stated treatment: pre-vaccination baseline after standard-of-care therapy. TCRdb's table, derived via immunoSEQ multiplex PCR, lists solely in-frame clones and lacks some. The sample comprises approximately 36,000 clones, roughly 92% of which are singletons, and 15% to 20% rests with the top ten. Source: PBMCs, taken from a glioma patient treated with radiotherapy, temozolomide or both. These TCRs come from a man aged 18 to 29 with glioma.

This rearrangement joins TRBV30 to TRBJ2-7, with 7 bases lining up with TRBD2. The CDR3 consists of 12 residues. V lost 5 bases and J lost 5; bases outside the gene matches: 6. Germline CDR1 GTSNPN, CDR2 SVGIG (reference sequence). The CDR3 sequence is CAWGLRENEQYF. CDR3 nucleotide sequence: TGTGCCTGGGGATTGCGGGAGAACGAGCAGTACTTC.

The chain carries TRBV27 and TRBJ2-7; the D gene is possibly TRBD2 (6 bases). The CDR3 runs to 14 residues. V dropped 5 bases and J dropped 5 bases, with 16 bases sitting between them. Germline CDR1 reads MNHEY; CDR2 reads SMNVEV (reference sequence). The CDR3 spells CASSLRRDMNEQYF. For the CDR3, the DNA is TGTGCCAGCAGTCTGCGGCGGGATATGAACGAGCAGTACTTC.

V and J are TRBV5-1 and TRBJ2-7; possible D gene TRBD1, 6 bases. Trimming left V 2 bases short and J 5 bases short, with 8 bases between. This CDR3 is built from 12 residues. Looked up from germline, CDR1 is SGHRS and CDR2 is YFSETQ. This CDR3 reads CASSLQGNEQYF. The CDR3 nucleotides read TGCGCCAGCAGCTTACAGGGTAACGAGCAGTACTTC.

The chain has TRBV19 and TRBJ2-6; D is unclear. The germline V gene has CDR1 LNHDA and CDR2 SQIVND (reference sequence). Trimming took off 9 bases at V and 4 bases at J, with 10 bases between the two ends. This CDR3 region has 13 residues. As DNA, the CDR3 is TGTGCCAGCGACCCAACAGGGGCCAACGTCCTGACTTTC. It translates to CASDPTGANVLTF.

The J gene is TRBJ2-2, the V gene TRBV4-3; the D is unclear. CDR3 length: 18 amino acids. CDR1 and CDR2 (germline): LGHNA, YSLEER. The germline V and J ends were trimmed by 0 bases and 2 bases, with 16 bases remaining between them. The CDR3 loop is CASSQDFQTVSNTGELFF. CDR3 nucleotides: TGCGCCAGCAGCCAAGATTTTCAAACAGTGTCTAACACCGGGGAGCTGTTTTTT.

V gene TRBV4-2 combines with J gene TRBJ2-3; tentative D call: TRBD2 (6 bases). The CDR3 loop spans 15 amino acids. Per germline, CDR1 LGHNA and CDR2 YNFKEQ. V lost 1 base and J 4 bases, leaving 12 bases between the germline ends. CDR3 sequence: CASSQVGGAPDTQYF. As DNA, the CDR3 is TGTGCCAGCAGCCAAGTGGGCGGGGCGCCAGATACGCAGTATTTT.